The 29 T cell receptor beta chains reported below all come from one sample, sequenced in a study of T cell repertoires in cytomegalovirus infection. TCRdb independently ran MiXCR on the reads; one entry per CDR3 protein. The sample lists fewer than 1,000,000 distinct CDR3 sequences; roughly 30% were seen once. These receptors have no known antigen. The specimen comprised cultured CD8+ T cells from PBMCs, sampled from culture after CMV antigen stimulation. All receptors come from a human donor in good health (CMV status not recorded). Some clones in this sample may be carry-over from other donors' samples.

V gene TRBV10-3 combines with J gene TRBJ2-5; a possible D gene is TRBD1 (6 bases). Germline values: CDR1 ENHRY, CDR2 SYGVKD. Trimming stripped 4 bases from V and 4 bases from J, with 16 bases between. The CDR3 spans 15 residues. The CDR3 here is CAISASGEGGETQYF. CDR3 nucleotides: TGTGCCATCAGTGCCTCAGGGGAAGGAGGAGAGACCCAGTACTTC.

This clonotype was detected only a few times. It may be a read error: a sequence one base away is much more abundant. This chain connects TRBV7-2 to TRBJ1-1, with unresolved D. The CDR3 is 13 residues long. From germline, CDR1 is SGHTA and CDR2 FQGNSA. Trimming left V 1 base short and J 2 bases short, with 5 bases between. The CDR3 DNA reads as TGTGCCAGCAGCTTAGTCGATAACACTGAAGCTTTCTTT. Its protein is CASSLVDNTEAFF. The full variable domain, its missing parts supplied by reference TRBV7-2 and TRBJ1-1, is GAGVSQSPSNKVTEKGKDVELRCDPISGHTALYWYRQSLGQGLEFLIYFQGNSAPDKSGLPSDRFSAERTGGSVSTLTIQRTQQEDSAVYLCASSLVDNTEAFFGQGTRLTVV.

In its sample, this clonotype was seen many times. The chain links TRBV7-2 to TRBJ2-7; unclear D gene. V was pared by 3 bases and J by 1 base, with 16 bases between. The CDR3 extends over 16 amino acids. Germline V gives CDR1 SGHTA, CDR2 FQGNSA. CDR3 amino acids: CASSFPPGGQSYEQYF. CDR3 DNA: TGTGCCAGCAGCTTCCCGCCGGGCGGCCAATCCTACGAGCAGTACTTC.

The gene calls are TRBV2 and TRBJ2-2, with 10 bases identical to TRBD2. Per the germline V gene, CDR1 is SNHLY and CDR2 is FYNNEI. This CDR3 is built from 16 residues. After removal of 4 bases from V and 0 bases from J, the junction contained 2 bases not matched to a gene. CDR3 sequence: CASSGLAGANTGELFF. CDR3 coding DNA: TGTGCCAGCAGTGGCCTAGCGGGGGCGAACACCGGGGAGCTGTTTTTT.

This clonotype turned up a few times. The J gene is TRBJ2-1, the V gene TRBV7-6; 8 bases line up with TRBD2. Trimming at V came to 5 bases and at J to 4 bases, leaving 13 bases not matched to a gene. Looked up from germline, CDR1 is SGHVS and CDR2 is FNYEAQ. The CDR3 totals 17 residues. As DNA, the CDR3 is TGTGCCAGCAGCCGCGACGGGGTAGCGGGGCCTTACAATGAGCAGTTCTTC. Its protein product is CASSRDGVAGPYNEQFF.

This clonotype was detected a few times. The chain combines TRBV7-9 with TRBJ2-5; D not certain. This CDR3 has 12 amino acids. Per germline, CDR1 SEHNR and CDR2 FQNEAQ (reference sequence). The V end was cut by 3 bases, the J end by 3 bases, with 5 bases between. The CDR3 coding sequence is TGTGCCAGCAGCTTGACAAAAGAGACCCAGTACTTC. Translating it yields CASSLTKETQYF.

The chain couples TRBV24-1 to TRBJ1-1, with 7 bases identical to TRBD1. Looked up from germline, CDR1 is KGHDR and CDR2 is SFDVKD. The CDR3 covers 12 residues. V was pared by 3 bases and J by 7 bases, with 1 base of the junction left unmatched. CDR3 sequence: CATSDPGGEAFF. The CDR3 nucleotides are TGTGCCACCAGTGATCCAGGGGGTGAAGCTTTCTTT.

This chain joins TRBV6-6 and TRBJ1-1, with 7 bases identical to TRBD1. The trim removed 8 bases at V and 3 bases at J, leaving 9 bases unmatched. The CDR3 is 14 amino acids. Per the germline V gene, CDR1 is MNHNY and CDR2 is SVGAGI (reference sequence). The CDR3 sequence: CASSQSGGYTEAFF. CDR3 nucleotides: TGTGCCAGCTCCCAATCAGGGGGTTACACTGAAGCTTTCTTT.

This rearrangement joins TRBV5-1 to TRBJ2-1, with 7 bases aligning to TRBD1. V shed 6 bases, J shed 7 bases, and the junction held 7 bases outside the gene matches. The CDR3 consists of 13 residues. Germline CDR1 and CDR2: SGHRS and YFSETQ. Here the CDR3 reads CASTLPDRNEQFF. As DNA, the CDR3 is TGCGCCAGCACCTTACCGGACAGGAATGAGCAGTTCTTC.

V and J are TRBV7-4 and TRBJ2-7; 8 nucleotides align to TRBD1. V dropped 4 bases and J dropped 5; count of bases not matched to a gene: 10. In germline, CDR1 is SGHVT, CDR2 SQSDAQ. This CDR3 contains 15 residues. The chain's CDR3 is CASSSPGQGANEQYF. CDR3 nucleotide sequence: TGTGCCAGCAGCTCTCCGGGGCAGGGGGCGAACGAGCAGTACTTC.

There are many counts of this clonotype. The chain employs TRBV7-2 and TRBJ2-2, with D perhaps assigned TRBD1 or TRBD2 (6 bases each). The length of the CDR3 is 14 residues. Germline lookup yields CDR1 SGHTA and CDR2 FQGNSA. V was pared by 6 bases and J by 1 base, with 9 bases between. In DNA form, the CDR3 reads TGTGCCAGCAGACGGGGGCAGAACACCGGGGAGCTGTTTTTT. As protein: CASRRGQNTGELFF. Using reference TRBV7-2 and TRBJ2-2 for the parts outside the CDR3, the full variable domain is GAGVSQSPSNKVTEKGKDVELRCDPISGHTALYWYRQSLGQGLEFLIYFQGNSAPDKSGLPSDRFSAERTGGSVSTLTIQRTQQEDSAVYLCASRRGQNTGELFFGEGSRLTVL.

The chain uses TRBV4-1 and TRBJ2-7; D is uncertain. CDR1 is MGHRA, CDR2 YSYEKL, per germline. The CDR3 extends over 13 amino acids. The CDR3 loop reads CASSLNSWDEQYV. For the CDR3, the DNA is TGTGCCAGCAGCCTAAATAGCTGGGACGAGCAGTACGTC.

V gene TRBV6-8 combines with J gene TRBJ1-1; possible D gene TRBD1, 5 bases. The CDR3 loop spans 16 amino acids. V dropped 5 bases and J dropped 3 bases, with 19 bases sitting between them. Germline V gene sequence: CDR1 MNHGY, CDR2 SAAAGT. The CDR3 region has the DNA TGTGCCAGCAGTCCTTATGGTGAGGGGAGGCACACTGAAGCTTTCTTT. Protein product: CASSPYGEGRHTEAFF.

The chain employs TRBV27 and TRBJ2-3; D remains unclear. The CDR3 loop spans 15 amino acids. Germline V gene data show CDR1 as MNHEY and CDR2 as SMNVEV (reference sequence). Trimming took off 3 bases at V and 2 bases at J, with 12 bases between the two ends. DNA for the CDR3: TGTGCCAGCAGTTTTCGCTACTCCACCACAGATACGCAGTATTTT. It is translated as CASSFRYSTTDTQYF.

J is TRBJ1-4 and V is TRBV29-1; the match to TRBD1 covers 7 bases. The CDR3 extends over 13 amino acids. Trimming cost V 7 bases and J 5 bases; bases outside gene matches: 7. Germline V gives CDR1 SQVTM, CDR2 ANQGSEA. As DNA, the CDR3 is TGCAGCGCCGCCCGGGACAGAAATGAAAAACTGTTTTTT. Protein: CSAARDRNEKLFF.

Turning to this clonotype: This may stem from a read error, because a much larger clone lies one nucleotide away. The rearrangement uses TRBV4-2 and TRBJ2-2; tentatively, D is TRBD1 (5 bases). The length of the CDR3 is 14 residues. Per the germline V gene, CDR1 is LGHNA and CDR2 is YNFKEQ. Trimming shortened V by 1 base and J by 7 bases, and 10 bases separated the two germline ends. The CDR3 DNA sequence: TGTGCCAGCAGCCAAGGACAGCTCATCGGGGAGCTGTTTTTT. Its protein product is CASSQGQLIGELFF.

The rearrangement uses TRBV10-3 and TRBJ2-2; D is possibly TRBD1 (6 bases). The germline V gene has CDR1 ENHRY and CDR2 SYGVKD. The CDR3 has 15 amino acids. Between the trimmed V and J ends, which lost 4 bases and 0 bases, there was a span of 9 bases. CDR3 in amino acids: CAISGQGTNTGELFF. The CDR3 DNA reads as TGTGCCATCAGTGGGCAGGGGACGAACACCGGGGAGCTGTTTTTT.

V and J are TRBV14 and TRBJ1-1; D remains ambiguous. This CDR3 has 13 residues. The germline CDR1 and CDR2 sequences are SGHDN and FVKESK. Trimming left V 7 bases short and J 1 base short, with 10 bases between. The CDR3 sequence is CASNHPWNTEAFF. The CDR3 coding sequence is TGTGCCAGCAACCATCCATGGAACACTGAAGCTTTCTTT. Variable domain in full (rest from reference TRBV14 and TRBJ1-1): EAGVTQFPSHSVIEKGQTVTLRCDPISGHDNLYWYRRVMGKEIKFLLHFVKESKQDESGMPNNRFLAERTGGTYSTLKVQPAELEDSGVYFCASNHPWNTEAFFGQGTRLTVV.

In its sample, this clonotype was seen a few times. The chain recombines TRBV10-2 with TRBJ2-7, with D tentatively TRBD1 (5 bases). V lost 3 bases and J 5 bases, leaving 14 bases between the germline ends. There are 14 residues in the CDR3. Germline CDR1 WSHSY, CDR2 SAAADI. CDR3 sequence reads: CASSEGWQGHEQYF. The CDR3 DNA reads TGCGCCAGCAGTGAAGGATGGCAGGGCCACGAGCAGTACTTC.

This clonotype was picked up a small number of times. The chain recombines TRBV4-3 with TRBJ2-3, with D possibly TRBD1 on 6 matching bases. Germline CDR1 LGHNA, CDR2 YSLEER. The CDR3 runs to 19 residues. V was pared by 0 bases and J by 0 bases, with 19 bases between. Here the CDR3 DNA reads TGCGCCAGCAGCCAAGAAGGGGGTTGGACAGCAACTAGCACAGATACGCAGTATTTT. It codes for CASSQEGGWTATSTDTQYF.

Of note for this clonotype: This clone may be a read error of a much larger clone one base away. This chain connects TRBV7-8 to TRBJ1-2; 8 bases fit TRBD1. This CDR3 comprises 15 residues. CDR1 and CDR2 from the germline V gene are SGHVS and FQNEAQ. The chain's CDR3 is CVGRGRGPTDYGYTF. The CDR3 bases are TGTGTCGGCAGGGGCAGGGGGCCCACCGACTATGGCTACACCTTC. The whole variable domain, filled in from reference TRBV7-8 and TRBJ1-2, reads GAGVSQSPRYKVAKRGQDVALRCDPISGHVSLFWYQQALGQGPEFLTYFQNEAQLDKSGLPSDRFFAERPEGSVSTLKIQRTQQEDSAVYLCVGRGRGPTDYGYTFGSGTRLTVV.

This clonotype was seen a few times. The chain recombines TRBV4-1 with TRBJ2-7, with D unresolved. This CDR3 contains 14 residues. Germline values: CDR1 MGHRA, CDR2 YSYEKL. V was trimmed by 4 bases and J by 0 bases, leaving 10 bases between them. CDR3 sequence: CASSPREASYEQYF. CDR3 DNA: TGCGCCAGCAGCCCTCGAGAAGCCTCCTACGAGCAGTACTTC.

CDR3 sequence (DNA): TGTGCCAGCAGTTTAGGGCCGCGGAGGGCTTACCAAGAGACCCAGTACTTC. This encodes CASSLGPRRAYQETQYF. This chain links TRBV6-1 with TRBJ2-5, with D possibly TRBD2 on 6 matching bases. The V end lost 5 bases, the J end lost 0 bases, and 19 bases lay between the germline ends. The CDR3 consists of 17 residues. The germline gives CDR1 MNHNS, CDR2 SASEGT.

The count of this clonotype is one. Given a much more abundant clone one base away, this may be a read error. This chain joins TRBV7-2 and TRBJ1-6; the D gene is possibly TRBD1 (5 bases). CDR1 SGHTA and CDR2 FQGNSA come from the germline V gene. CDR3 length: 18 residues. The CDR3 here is CASSLHPTVSSYNSSLHF. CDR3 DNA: TGTGCCAGCAGCTTACACCCGACAGTGAGCTCCTATAATTCATCCCTCCACTTT.

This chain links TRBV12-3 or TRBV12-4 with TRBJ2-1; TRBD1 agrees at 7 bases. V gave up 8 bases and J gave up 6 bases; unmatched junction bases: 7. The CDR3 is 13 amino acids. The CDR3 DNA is TGTGCCAGCGAGCGACAGGGACCCAATGAGCAGTTCTTC. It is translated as CASERQGPNEQFF.

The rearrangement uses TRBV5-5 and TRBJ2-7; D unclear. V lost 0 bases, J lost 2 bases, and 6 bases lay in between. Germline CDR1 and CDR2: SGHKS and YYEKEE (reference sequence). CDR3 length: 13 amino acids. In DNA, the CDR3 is TGTGCCAGCAGCTTGGTGTCAGCCTACGAGCAGTACGTC. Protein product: CASSLVSAYEQYV.

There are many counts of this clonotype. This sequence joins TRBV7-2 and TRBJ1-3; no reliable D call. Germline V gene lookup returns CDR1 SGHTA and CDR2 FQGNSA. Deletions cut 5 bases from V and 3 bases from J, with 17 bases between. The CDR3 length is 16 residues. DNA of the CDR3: TGTGCCAGCAGCGCCGAGGACGGATTACATGGAAACACCATATATTTT. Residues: CASSAEDGLHGNTIYF.

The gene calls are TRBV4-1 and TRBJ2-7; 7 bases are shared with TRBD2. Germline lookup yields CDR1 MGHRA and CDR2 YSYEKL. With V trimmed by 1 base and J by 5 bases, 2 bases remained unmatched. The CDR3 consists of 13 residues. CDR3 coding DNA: TGCGCCAGCAGCCAAGTTGGACTAGACGAGCAGTACTTC. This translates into CASSQVGLDEQYF.

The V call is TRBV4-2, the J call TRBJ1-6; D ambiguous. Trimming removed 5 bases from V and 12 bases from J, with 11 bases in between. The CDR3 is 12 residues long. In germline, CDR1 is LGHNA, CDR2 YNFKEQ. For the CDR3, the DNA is TGTGCCAGCAGCGGGCGGAACGAACCCCTCCACTTT. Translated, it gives CASSGRNEPLHF.